This T cell receptor beta chain originates from a study of multiple sclerosis patients with progressive multifocal leukoencephalopathy. At the level of the study: Controls were natalizumab-treated multiple sclerosis patients who did not develop PML, sampled longitudinally. General study points: Clones expanded at PML were already present before and during natalizumab. At PML onset, no shared TRBV or TRBJ gene usage was seen.

Sequenced by immunoSEQ multiplex PCR; TCRdb stores in-frame clones only, minus some. The sample lists approximately 26,000 clones, around 89% occurring once. Trimming took 7 bases from V and 3 from J, leaving 21 bases between them. Germline lookup yields CDR1 MDHEN and CDR2 SYDVKM. CDR3 length: 16 residues. Time point meaning: before natalizumab initiation. As to this clone: Its antigen is undetermined.

The sequenced sample was PBMCs. The chain carries TRBV28 and TRBJ2-5; D remains unclear. This TCR was sampled from a human donor with multiple sclerosis. The CDR3 spells CASTLHPRTGKETQYF. CDR3 DNA: TGTGCCAGCACCTTACACCCCCGGACGGGTAAAGAGACCCAGTACTTC.